This is a list of T cell receptor beta chains from one sample in a study of blood T cell repertoires in COVID-19. Sequencing was performed with immunoSEQ multiplex PCR; in TCRdb, only in-frame clones are kept and a portion is missing. The table records some 210,000 clones, around four fifths of them present only once. The sample was peripheral blood. The receptor source for this set is a human donor in a cohort sampled during active COVID-19. Each CDR3 is given with its conserved first and last residue. Each record gives: D gene, V gene, clone size, J gene, CDR3 protein, CDR3 DNA. The D gene is left open where the match is weak. The size entry is marked missing in some rows and otherwise reads once, few, many or a size class.

D gene: NA; V gene: TRBV19; clone size: NA; J gene: TRBJ1-6; CDR3 protein: CASSWTVNSPLHF; CDR3 DNA: TGTGCCAGTAGTTGGACAGTCAATTCACCCCTCCACTTT
D gene: NA; V gene: TRBV29-1; clone size: NA; J gene: TRBJ1-1; CDR3 protein: CSVEPGTEAFF; CDR3 DNA: TGCAGCGTTGAACCAGGGACTGAAGCTTTCTTT
D gene: NA; V gene: TRBV11-2; clone size: NA; J gene: TRBJ2-1; CDR3 protein: CASSWATAKQFF; CDR3 DNA: TGTGCCAGCAGTTGGGCCACCGCCAAGCAGTTCTTC
D gene: NA; V gene: TRBV5-8; clone size: NA; J gene: TRBJ2-3; CDR3 protein: CASSEFADTQYF; CDR3 DNA: TGTGCCAGCAGTGAGTTCGCAGATACGCAGTATTTT
D gene: TRBD1; V gene: TRBV11-2; clone size: NA; J gene: TRBJ1-4; CDR3 protein: CASSSGQGWEKLFF; CDR3 DNA: TGTGCCAGCAGCTCGGGACAGGGATGGGAAAAACTGTTTTTT
D gene: NA; V gene: TRBV6-1; clone size: NA; J gene: TRBJ1-1; CDR3 protein: CASSEFFVTGNTEAFF; CDR3 DNA: TGTGCCAGCAGTGAATTCTTTGTGACAGGGAACACTGAAGCTTTCTTT
D gene: NA; V gene: TRBV5-1; clone size: few; J gene: TRBJ2-3; CDR3 protein: CASSLGGANTDTQYF; CDR3 DNA: TGCGCCAGCAGCTTAGGGGGGGCGAACACAGATACGCAGTATTTT
D gene: NA; V gene: TRBV15; clone size: once; J gene: TRBJ2-3; CDR3 protein: CATVMTGLIGDTQYF; CDR3 DNA: TGTGCCACCGTCATGACTGGCCTTATTGGGGATACGCAGTATTTT
D gene: TRBD1; V gene: TRBV2; clone size: once; J gene: TRBJ2-3; CDR3 protein: CASSGDREPDTQYF; CDR3 DNA: TGTGCCAGCAGTGGGGACAGGGAACCAGATACGCAGTATTTT
D gene: TRBD1; V gene: TRBV29-1; clone size: once; J gene: TRBJ2-2; CDR3 protein: CSVLGQVLTGELFF; CDR3 DNA: TGCAGCGTTCTGGGACAGGTTCTCACCGGGGAGCTGTTTTTT
D gene: NA; V gene: TRBV5-1; clone size: once; J gene: TRBJ1-6; CDR3 protein: CASSRTGTQDSPLHF; CDR3 DNA: TGCGCCAGCAGCAGGACCGGGACTCAGGATTCACCCCTCCACTTT
D gene: NA; V gene: TRBV3-1/TRBV3-2; clone size: NA; J gene: TRBJ2-3; CDR3 protein: CASSPTLGATQYF; CDR3 DNA: TGTGCCAGCAGCCCCACCCTAGGGGCTACGCAGTATTTT
D gene: NA; V gene: TRBV7-8; clone size: NA; J gene: TRBJ2-7; CDR3 protein: CASSFLRSSYEQYF; CDR3 DNA: TGTGCCAGCAGTTTCCTCCGTAGCTCCTACGAGCAGTACTTC
D gene: NA; V gene: TRBV19; clone size: NA; J gene: TRBJ2-5; CDR3 protein: CASSADWGGTQYF; CDR3 DNA: TGTGCCAGTAGTGCGGACTGGGGTGGGACCCAGTACTTC
D gene: TRBD1; V gene: TRBV6-1; clone size: few; J gene: TRBJ2-4; CDR3 protein: CASKARQGRNIQYF; CDR3 DNA: TGTGCCAGCAAAGCCAGACAGGGAAGGAACATTCAGTACTTC
D gene: NA; V gene: TRBV5-6; clone size: NA; J gene: TRBJ1-3; CDR3 protein: CASSLAGREPGNTIYF; CDR3 DNA: TGTGCCAGCAGCTTGGCGGGCAGGGAACCTGGAAACACCATATATTTT
D gene: NA; V gene: TRBV7-9; clone size: NA; J gene: TRBJ1-4; CDR3 protein: CASSSQRSGGKLFF; CDR3 DNA: TGTGCCAGCAGCTCCCAGCGCAGCGGGGGAAAACTGTTTTTT
D gene: TRBD1; V gene: TRBV5-8; clone size: NA; J gene: TRBJ1-2; CDR3 protein: CASSLTGGGYTF; CDR3 DNA: TGTGCCAGCAGCTTAACAGGGGGCGGCTACACCTTC
D gene: TRBD2; V gene: TRBV12-5; clone size: NA; J gene: TRBJ2-2; CDR3 protein: CASGLPRGTSGPSRNTGELFF; CDR3 DNA: TGTGCTAGTGGTTTGCCACGGGGGACTAGCGGGCCCTCCCGTAACACCGGGGAGCTGTTTTTT
D gene: NA; V gene: TRBV7-2; clone size: NA; J gene: TRBJ2-2; CDR3 protein: CASNLQDSNTGELFF; CDR3 DNA: TGTGCCAGCAATCTTCAGGACTCTAACACCGGGGAGCTGTTTTTT
D gene: NA; V gene: TRBV2; clone size: NA; J gene: TRBJ1-5; CDR3 protein: CASSDRREGNQPQHF; CDR3 DNA: TGTGCCAGCAGTGATCGGAGGGAAGGGAACCAGCCCCAGCATTTT
D gene: TRBD1; V gene: TRBV6-5; clone size: NA; J gene: TRBJ1-6; CDR3 protein: CASRRQGDNSPLHF; CDR3 DNA: TGTGCCAGCAGAAGACAGGGAGATAATTCACCCCTCCACTTT
D gene: NA; V gene: TRBV25-1; clone size: NA; J gene: TRBJ1-3; CDR3 protein: CASSALASGNTIYF; CDR3 DNA: TGTGCCAGCAGTGCCCTAGCATCTGGAAACACCATATATTTT
D gene: TRBD1; V gene: TRBV5-8; clone size: NA; J gene: TRBJ1-6; CDR3 protein: CASSYRGSNSPLHF; CDR3 DNA: TGTGCCAGCAGCTACAGGGGTAGCAATTCACCCCTCCACTTT
D gene: TRBD1; V gene: TRBV6-4; clone size: NA; J gene: TRBJ1-1; CDR3 protein: CASSRTGDSTEAFF; CDR3 DNA: TGTGCCAGCAGCCGAACAGGGGATAGCACTGAAGCTTTCTTT
D gene: NA; V gene: TRBV6-2/TRBV6-3; clone size: once; J gene: TRBJ2-1; CDR3 protein: CASSRQPELVNEQFF; CDR3 DNA: TGTGCCAGCAGCCGACAGCCCGAACTGGTCAATGAGCAGTTCTTC
D gene: TRBD2; V gene: TRBV7-2; clone size: NA; J gene: TRBJ2-7; CDR3 protein: CASSSPAGVAYEQYF; CDR3 DNA: TGTGCCAGCAGCTCTCCAGCGGGAGTTGCCTACGAGCAGTACTTC
D gene: TRBD1; V gene: TRBV18; clone size: many; J gene: TRBJ1-3; CDR3 protein: CASSPPGQTRYTIYF; CDR3 DNA: TGTGCCAGCTCACCACCGGGACAGACACGGTACACCATATATTTT
D gene: NA; V gene: TRBV15; clone size: NA; J gene: TRBJ1-5; CDR3 protein: CATSRVRYSNQPQHF; CDR3 DNA: TGTGCCACCAGCAGAGTGCGCTATAGCAATCAGCCCCAGCATTTT
D gene: NA; V gene: TRBV3-1/TRBV3-2; clone size: NA; J gene: TRBJ1-1; CDR3 protein: CASSPVLKRNTEAFF; CDR3 DNA: TGTGCCAGCAGCCCGGTCCTGAAAAGGAACACTGAAGCTTTCTTT
D gene: NA; V gene: TRBV13; clone size: NA; J gene: TRBJ2-3; CDR3 protein: CASSSITDTQYF; CDR3 DNA: TGTGCCAGCAGCTCCATCACAGATACGCAGTATTTT
D gene: NA; V gene: TRBV27; clone size: once; J gene: TRBJ1-4; CDR3 protein: CASSKRLGGTNEKLFF; CDR3 DNA: TGTGCCAGCAGTAAACGGTTGGGAGGAACTAATGAAAAACTGTTTTTT
D gene: NA; V gene: TRBV4-1; clone size: few; J gene: TRBJ1-2; CDR3 protein: CASSQGRGALGYTF; CDR3 DNA: TGCGCCAGCAGCCAAGGCCGGGGGGCGTTAGGCTACACCTTC
D gene: NA; V gene: TRBV5-1; clone size: NA; J gene: TRBJ2-5; CDR3 protein: CASTITGNGETQYF; CDR3 DNA: TGCGCCAGCACCATAACAGGGAACGGAGAGACCCAGTACTTC
D gene: TRBD1; V gene: TRBV9; clone size: once; J gene: TRBJ1-1; CDR3 protein: CASSSSNRGSTEAFF; CDR3 DNA: TGTGCCAGCAGCTCCTCGAACAGGGGAAGCACTGAAGCTTTCTTT
D gene: NA; V gene: TRBV12-3/TRBV12-4; clone size: NA; J gene: TRBJ1-5; CDR3 protein: CASSFPGSPQHF; CDR3 DNA: TGTGCCAGCAGTTTCCCAGGCAGCCCCCAGCATTTT
D gene: NA; V gene: TRBV9; clone size: NA; J gene: TRBJ2-3; CDR3 protein: CASSVRSPPGQGRGNTQYF; CDR3 DNA: TGTGCCAGCAGCGTAAGATCACCCCCGGGGCAGGGAAGGGGGAATACGCAGTATTTT
D gene: TRBD1; V gene: TRBV5-6; clone size: NA; J gene: TRBJ1-2; CDR3 protein: CASSFRSSDRYYGYTF; CDR3 DNA: TGTGCCAGCAGCTTTAGATCCTCGGACAGGTACTATGGCTACACCTTC
D gene: NA; V gene: TRBV28; clone size: NA; J gene: TRBJ1-4; CDR3 protein: CASSLYQGPGNEKLFF; CDR3 DNA: TGTGCCAGCAGTTTATATCAGGGGCCGGGTAATGAAAAACTGTTTTTT
D gene: NA; V gene: TRBV18; clone size: NA; J gene: TRBJ2-1; CDR3 protein: CASPPSPLREQFF; CDR3 DNA: TGTGCCAGCCCACCGTCTCCCCTGAGGGAGCAGTTCTTC
D gene: TRBD1; V gene: TRBV30; clone size: NA; J gene: TRBJ1-6; CDR3 protein: CAWSWGQDSPLHF; CDR3 DNA: TGTGCCTGGAGTTGGGGACAGGACTCACCCCTCCACTTT
D gene: TRBD1; V gene: TRBV2; clone size: once; J gene: TRBJ1-1; CDR3 protein: CASRGDRSTIEAFF; CDR3 DNA: TGTGCCAGCAGGGGGGACAGGTCTACAATTGAAGCTTTCTTT
D gene: NA; V gene: TRBV28; clone size: once; J gene: TRBJ1-2; CDR3 protein: CASSLGRGYGYTF; CDR3 DNA: TGTGCCAGCAGTTTAGGCAGGGGCTATGGCTACACCTTC
D gene: NA; V gene: TRBV13; clone size: NA; J gene: TRBJ1-2; CDR3 protein: CASSSSSGSRTGLAF; CDR3 DNA: TGTGCCAGCAGCTCGTCCTCGGGATCCCGAACAGGGCTGGCCTTC
D gene: TRBD1; V gene: TRBV30; clone size: NA; J gene: TRBJ1-2; CDR3 protein: CARSTGESNYGYTF; CDR3 DNA: TGTGCCCGGAGCACAGGGGAAAGTAACTATGGCTACACCTTC
D gene: TRBD2; V gene: TRBV5-5; clone size: NA; J gene: TRBJ2-2; CDR3 protein: CASSSPAGGGVVGELFF; CDR3 DNA: TGTGCCAGCAGCTCGCCGGCTGGCGGGGGGGTAGTAGGGGAGCTGTTTTTT
D gene: NA; V gene: TRBV9; clone size: NA; J gene: TRBJ2-3; CDR3 protein: CASSVVGGASTDTQYF; CDR3 DNA: TGTGCCAGCAGCGTAGTGGGGGGAGCTAGCACAGATACGCAGTATTTT